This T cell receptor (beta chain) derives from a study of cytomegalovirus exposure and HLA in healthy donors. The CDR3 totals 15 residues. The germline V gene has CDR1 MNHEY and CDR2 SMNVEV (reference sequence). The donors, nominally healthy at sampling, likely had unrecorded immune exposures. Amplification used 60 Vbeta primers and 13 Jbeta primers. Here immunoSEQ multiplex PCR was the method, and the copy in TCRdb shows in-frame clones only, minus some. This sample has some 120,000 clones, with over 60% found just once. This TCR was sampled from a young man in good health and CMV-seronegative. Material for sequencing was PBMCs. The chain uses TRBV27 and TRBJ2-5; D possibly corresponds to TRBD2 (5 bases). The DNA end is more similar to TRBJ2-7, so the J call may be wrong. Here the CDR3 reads CASSLLPGSPYEQYF. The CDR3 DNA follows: TGTGCCAGCAGTTTACTTCCGGGGAGCCCCTACGAGCAGTACTTC.